Below are 13 T cell receptor beta chains sequenced from a single sample in a study of OX40 agonist ivuxolimab in advanced cancers. The library was built by means of the immunoSEQ multiplex PCR assay. This is the immuneACCESS table as TCRdb keeps it, with only in-frame sequences that have V and J called. A part of the clones is gone; compared with another copy, unresolved V genes explain less than half, and the rest is unexplained. This sample is represented by about 94,000 clones; under 95% of them were singletons. The ten top clones hold more than 3% of the sample. The sequenced sample was CD4+ or CD8+ T cells sorted from blood, obtained in a trial of the OX40 agonist ivuxolimab. Source of these receptors: an adult with an advanced solid tumor such as melanoma, head and neck, liver or kidney cancer.

V and J are TRBV28 and TRBJ2-3; weak D call: TRBD1 (5 bases). The CDR3 runs 14 residues. V was clipped by 7 bases and J by 0 bases, with 11 bases between them. Per germline, CDR1 MDHEN and CDR2 SYDVKM. The CDR3 DNA reads as TGTGCCAGCACCCCAGGGCCTAGCACAGATACGCAGTATTTT. The encoded protein is CASTPGPSTDTQYF.

The chain joins TRBV18 to TRBJ1-1; 8 bases fit TRBD1. The CDR3 length is 15 residues. V was pared by 0 bases and J by 4 bases, with 4 bases of the junction left unmatched. Germline V CDR1 and CDR2: KGHSH, LQKENI. DNA of the CDR3: TGTGCCAGCTCACCACCCCAGGGGGCGGGCACTGAAGCTTTCTTT. As protein: CASSPPQGAGTEAFF. Combining the CDR3 with reference TRBV18 and TRBJ1-1 gives the whole variable domain NAGVMQNPRHLVRRRGQEARLRCSPMKGHSHVYWYRQLPEEGLKFMVYLQKENIIDESGMPKERFSAEFPKEGPSILRIQQVVRGDSAAYFCASSPPQGAGTEAFFGQGTRLTVV.

The V call is TRBV4-3, the J call TRBJ2-7, with 7 bases matching TRBD1. Germline loops: CDR1 LGHNA, CDR2 YSLEER. The V gene end was trimmed by 1 base and the J gene end by 8 bases; junction bases not matched to a gene: 8. The CDR3 is 14 amino acids. CDR3 loop: CASSQAGRQGKQYF. Here the CDR3 DNA reads TGCGCCAGCAGCCAAGCGGGCCGACAGGGCAAGCAGTACTTC.

The chain uses TRBV6-6 and TRBJ1-2; D is unclear. The germline V gene has CDR1 MNHNY and CDR2 SVGAGI (reference sequence). Trimming shortened V by 0 bases and J by 7 bases, and 15 bases separated the two germline ends. CDR3 length: 15 residues. For the CDR3, the DNA is TGTGCCAGCAGTTACTCCGAGGGCTCCCCCTCTGGCTACACCTTC. Protein product: CASSYSEGSPSGYTF.

The rearrangement uses TRBV5-4 and TRBJ2-7; weak D call: TRBD1 (6 bases). With 4 bases removed from V and 3 bases from J, the gap between germline ends came to 14 bases. The CDR3 covers 14 residues. The germline CDR1 and CDR2 sequences are SGHNT and YYREEE (reference sequence). The CDR3 region is CASSPTGPSYEQYF. As DNA, the CDR3 is TGTGCCAGCAGCCCGACAGGACCCAGCTACGAGCAGTACTTC.

The J gene is TRBJ1-6, the V gene TRBV5-4; D gene ambiguous. V lost 5 bases, J lost 6 bases, and 24 bases lay in between. CDR3 length equals 18 residues. Germline CDR1 SGHNT, CDR2 YYREEE (reference sequence). CDR3 loop: CASSPVPGMGNFNSPLHF. The CDR3 nucleotides read TGTGCCAGCAGTCCGGTTCCGGGGATGGGGAACTTTAATTCACCCCTCCACTTT.

V usage is TRBV27 and J usage is TRBJ2-6, with D perhaps TRBD1 (6 bases). The CDR3 loop spans 15 amino acids. Trimming pared 3 bases from V and 5 bases from J, leaving 11 bases between. Germline V gene data show CDR1 as MNHEY and CDR2 as SMNVEV (reference sequence). The CDR3 here is CASSFNQGWANVLTF. The CDR3 DNA follows: TGTGCCAGCAGTTTTAATCAGGGGTGGGCCAACGTCCTGACTTTC.

The rearrangement joins TRBV5-1 to TRBJ1-5; tentative D call: TRBD1 (5 bases). The CDR3 consists of 14 residues. Germline CDR1 is SGHRS and CDR2 is YFSETQ. Trimming took off 4 bases at V and 5 bases at J, with 13 bases between the two ends. CDR3 sequence (DNA): TGCGCCAGCAGCGCTGACTGGGGGGATCAGCCCCAGCATTTT. This encodes CASSADWGDQPQHF.

The chain carries TRBV7-2 and TRBJ2-3; D perhaps matches TRBD2 (6 bases). The CDR3 is 17 amino acids. The V gene's germline CDR1 is SGHTA and CDR2 FQGNSA. Trimming shortened V by 6 bases and J by 0 bases, and 19 bases separated the two germline ends. The CDR3 DNA sequence: TGTGCCAGCAGTTACGGGGTCCGGGGGTTTAGCACAGATACGCAGTATTTT. It translates to CASSYGVRGFSTDTQYF.

CDR3 protein: CASSRPFRATEAFF. The DNA of the CDR3 is TGTGCCAGCAGTCGTCCATTCAGGGCCACTGAAGCTTTCTTT. The chain links TRBV6-5 to TRBJ1-1; a possible D gene is TRBD1 (5 bases). CDR3 length: 14 residues. Trimming took off 5 bases at V and 4 bases at J, with 14 bases between the two ends. Looked up from germline, CDR1 is MNHEY and CDR2 is SVGAGI.

The chain has TRBV11-2 and TRBJ2-1; tentative D call: TRBD1 (8 bases). This CDR3 is 17 amino acids long. Germline V gene sequence: CDR1 SGHAT, CDR2 FQNNGV. The germline V and J ends were trimmed by 4 bases and 5 bases, with 21 bases remaining between them. The CDR3 region has the DNA TGTGCCAGCAGCTACACAGGGGGAGGGTACTACCACAATGAGCAGTTCTTC. Translation: CASSYTGGGYYHNEQFF.

The gene calls are TRBV9 and TRBJ1-5; D possibly corresponds to TRBD1 (5 bases). V dropped 0 bases and J dropped 6 bases, with 13 bases sitting between them. From germline, CDR1 is SGDLS and CDR2 YYNGEE. The CDR3 is 15 amino acids. CDR3 nucleotides: TGTGCCAGCAGCGTAGACTCCATCCAGGGTCAGCCCCAGCATTTT. Its protein is CASSVDSIQGQPQHF.

The V gene is TRBV6-6, the J gene TRBJ1-5; D is possibly TRBD1 (6 bases). The germline CDR1 and CDR2 sequences are MNHNY and SVGAGI (reference sequence). This CDR3 is built from 14 residues. V was clipped by 1 base and J by 7 bases, with 11 bases between them. The CDR3 coding sequence is TGTGCCAGCAGTTACTTCGTCCAGGGGCAGCCCCAGCATTTT. Amino acid sequence: CASSYFVQGQPQHF.